The present entry profiles one TCR beta chain with its context. The sample originates from a study of CD8 T cells in ankylosing spondylitis. This CDR3 is built from 15 residues. Per germline, CDR1 MNHNS and CDR2 SASEGT. Germline trimming cut 7 bases from V and 3 bases from J; bases unmatched to any gene: 8. TCRdb fed the 5' RACE reads into MiXCR, producing one record per CDR3 protein. The sample has 310,000 or so distinct CDR3 sequences; around 20% are singletons. The sample comprised blood, either unsorted or a sorted T cell fraction (not recorded which). The chain joins TRBV6-1 to TRBJ2-1; TRBD2 agrees at 8 bases. This receptor was obtained from a male donor with ankylosing spondylitis or in good health (not recorded which). CDR3 in DNA: TGTGCCAGCAACGACCCTAGCGGGTACTACAATGAGCAGTTCTTC. It encodes CASNDPSGYYNEQFF.